This is a list of T cell receptor beta chains from one sample in a study of shared clonotypes between healthy human individuals. Some clones are missing from TCRdb's copy, which holds only in-frame ones; the method was immunoSEQ multiplex PCR. Of approximately 2,000,000 clones in the sample, 93% were seen once. Sequencing was performed on naive CD8+ T cells from PBMCs. Source of these receptors: a man aged 18 to 29 in good health. Some clones in this sample may be carry-over from other donors' samples. The CDR3 runs from the conserved cysteine through the conserved F or W. Each record gives: V gene, J gene, CDR3 protein.

>TRBV19|TRBJ1-2
CASSIGGQDYGYTF
>TRBV5-4|TRBJ1-5
CASSPQGGQPQHF
>TRBV9|TRBJ2-6
CASSAHRVNPGANVLTF
>TRBV9|TRBJ1-1
CASSPRGGTEAFF
>TRBV7-6|TRBJ2-1
CASSLELVYGEQFF
>TRBV5-1|TRBJ2-3
CASRSVLADTQYF
>TRBV4-3|TRBJ2-1
CASSPDGSSYNEQFF
>TRBV11-2|TRBJ1-2
CASSPRTAPYGYTF
>TRBV7-9|TRBJ2-6
CASSREGTGESRANVLTF
>TRBV28|TRBJ2-7
CASAAGPAYEQYF
>TRBV30|TRBJ2-7
CAWSFGEGLHEQYF
>TRBV27|TRBJ1-1
CASSSRTGRNTEAFF
>TRBV5-1|TRBJ1-2
CASSLGDRGVEGYTF
>TRBV7-3|TRBJ2-2
CASSLTFGGLNTGELFF
>TRBV10-2|TRBJ2-1
CASSLYNEQFF
>TRBV4-1|TRBJ2-7
CASSQEDRGYEQYF
>TRBV21-1|TRBJ1-5
CASPANQPQHF
>TRBV6-1|NA
CASSERASSSYEQYF
>TRBV10-3|TRBJ1-3
CATSRLGQAIFSGNTIYF
>TRBV27|TRBJ2-1
CASKVWAGKDEQFF
>TRBV7-8|TRBJ1-2
CASSQTGDFFGYTF
>TRBV27|TRBJ1-2
CASSKIPAGAYGYTF
>TRBV27|TRBJ1-2
CASSWAPRLYGYTF
>TRBV5-4|TRBJ2-7
CASSLGDTGLADSYEQYF
>TRBV28|TRBJ1-1
CASSLLSTGSTEAFF
>TRBV27|TRBJ2-3
CASSLLQGAGDTQYF
>TRBV7-9|TRBJ2-7
CASSLSLSGTLYEQYF
>TRBV11-2|TRBJ1-2
CASSSEPNYGYTF
>TRBV27|TRBJ2-1
CASSETPSSYNEQFF
>TRBV6-1|TRBJ2-7
CASARITEGYEQYF
>TRBV27|TRBJ1-1
CASSFIRGTEAFF
>TRBV1|TRBJ2-4
CTSSQGLFDTYKNIQYF
>TRBV30|TRBJ2-7
CAWVGDLDGFAYEQYF
>TRBV7-9|TRBJ2-7
CASSSSGLNYEQYF
>TRBV27|TRBJ2-7
CASSPAVGDGAYEQYF
>TRBV14|TRBJ2-1
CASSQKGASYNEQFF
>TRBV10-3|TRBJ1-2
CALRQGPDGYTF
>TRBV28|TRBJ2-7
CASSPPRRTGGYEQYF
>TRBV27|TRBJ2-6
CASAGLGIHLGRSGANVLTF
>TRBV6-1|TRBJ1-5
CASTEGRTGSQHF
>TRBV2|TRBJ2-1
CASRDSGRTYNEQFF
>TRBV27|TRBJ1-2
CASSSSPYLRHVDNYGYTF
>TRBV15|TRBJ1-6
CATSRGSNSPLHF
>TRBV14|TRBJ1-1
CATRDRLGTEAFF
>TRBV19|TRBJ1-1
CASSTDVMNTEAFF
>TRBV29-1|TRBJ2-7
CSVLAPGSSYEQYF
>TRBV5-4|TRBJ1-1
CASSSDGMNTEAFF
>TRBV11-2|TRBJ1-1
CASSLALLGQENTEAFF
>TRBV7-9|TRBJ1-1
CASSPTQGAEAFF
>TRBV5-1|TRBJ1-3
CASSGGQGALLSGNTIYF
>TRBV5-4|TRBJ2-3
CASSLRGSPGYTQYF
>TRBV7-8|TRBJ1-2
CASSLLAVNGYTF
>TRBV15|TRBJ2-7
CATSRDWEGVFGEQYF
>TRBV27|TRBJ1-5
CASSLVGGNQPQHF
>TRBV15|TRBJ1-2
CATSDRGYGYTF